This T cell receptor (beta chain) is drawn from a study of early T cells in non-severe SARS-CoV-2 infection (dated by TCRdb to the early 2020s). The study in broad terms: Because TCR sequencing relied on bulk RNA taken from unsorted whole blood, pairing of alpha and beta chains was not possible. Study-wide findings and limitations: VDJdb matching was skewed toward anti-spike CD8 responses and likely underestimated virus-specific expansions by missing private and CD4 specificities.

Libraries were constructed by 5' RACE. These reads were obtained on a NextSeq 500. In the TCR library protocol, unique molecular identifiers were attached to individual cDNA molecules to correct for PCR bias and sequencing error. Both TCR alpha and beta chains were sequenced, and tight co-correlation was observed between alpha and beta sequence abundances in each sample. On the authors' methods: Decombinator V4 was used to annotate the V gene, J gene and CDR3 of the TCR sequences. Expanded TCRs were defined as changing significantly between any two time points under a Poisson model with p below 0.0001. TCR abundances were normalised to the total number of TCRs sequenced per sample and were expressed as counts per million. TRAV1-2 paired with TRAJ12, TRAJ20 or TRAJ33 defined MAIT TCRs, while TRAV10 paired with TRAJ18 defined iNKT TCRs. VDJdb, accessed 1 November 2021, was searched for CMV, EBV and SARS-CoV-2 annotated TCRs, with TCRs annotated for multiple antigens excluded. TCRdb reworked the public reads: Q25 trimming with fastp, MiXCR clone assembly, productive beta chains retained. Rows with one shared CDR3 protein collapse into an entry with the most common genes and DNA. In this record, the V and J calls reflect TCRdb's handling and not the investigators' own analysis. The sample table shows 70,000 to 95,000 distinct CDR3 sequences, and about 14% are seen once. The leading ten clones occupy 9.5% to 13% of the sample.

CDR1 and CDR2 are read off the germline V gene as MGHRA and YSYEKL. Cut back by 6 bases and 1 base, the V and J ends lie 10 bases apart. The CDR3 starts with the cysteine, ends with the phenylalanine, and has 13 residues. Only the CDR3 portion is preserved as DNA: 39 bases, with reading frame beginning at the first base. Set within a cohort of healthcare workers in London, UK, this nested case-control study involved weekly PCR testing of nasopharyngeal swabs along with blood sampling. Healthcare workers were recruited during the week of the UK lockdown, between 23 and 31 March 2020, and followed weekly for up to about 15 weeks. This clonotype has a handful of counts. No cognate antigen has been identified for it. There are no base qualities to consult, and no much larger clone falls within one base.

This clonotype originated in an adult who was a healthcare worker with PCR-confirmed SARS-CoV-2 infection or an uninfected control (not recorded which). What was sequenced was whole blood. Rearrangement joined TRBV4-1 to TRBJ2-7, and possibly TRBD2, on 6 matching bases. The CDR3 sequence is CASSSGGSYEQYF. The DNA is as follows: TGCGCCAGCAGTTCCGGGGGTTCCTACGAGCAGTACTTC.